This TCR beta chain was recovered during a study of T cell responses to AZD1222 COVID-19 vaccine. As concerns this clone: The antigen is unknown.

Notes on the study in general: Clonal diversity may have been underestimated, and the donors were mostly white British, with more females than males. Rises in breadth and depth of Spike-specific TCRs came after two AZD1222 doses. Only 5 to 7 AZD1222 recipients were seropositive at baseline.

The CDR3 consists of 14 residues. Trimming removed 3 bases at V and 4 bases at J, with 12 bases between. CDR1 and CDR2 from the germline V gene are KGHSH and LQKENI. This table comes from immunoSEQ multiplex PCR, and its TCRdb copy is limited to in-frame clones, with some not included. The sample holds tens of thousands of clones, around 83% seen once. The specimen was peripheral blood, collected 28 days after the second AZD1222 dose. The J gene is TRBJ2-5, the V gene TRBV18; D may be TRBD2 (6 bases). The sequence was collected from an adult who received the AZD1222 COVID-19 vaccine. The CDR3 coding sequence is TGTGCCAGCTCACCTTTAGCGGAGCGAGAGACCCAGTACTTC. Amino acid sequence: CASSPLAERETQYF.